What follows are 3 T cell receptor beta chains derived from one specimen sequenced in a study of T cell responses to AZD1222 COVID-19 vaccine (dated by TCRdb to about 2021). Libraries came from the immunoSEQ multiplex PCR assay. TCRdb took this table from immuneACCESS and kept in-frame rearrangements with V and J called. Such tables lack part of the clones; where checked against another copy, unresolved V genes explain under half of the gap, and the rest is unexplained. Here the sample has about 160,000 clones; 92% occur a single time. Around 4.5% of the sample comes from the top ten. In light of the paper, this sample's time point label describes: baseline before first vaccination. This specimen's treatment or condition label, interpreted: meningococcal conjugate vaccine given as trial control. The sequences come from peripheral blood, collected on day 0 of MenACWY control vaccination. The receptors derive from an adult in good health.

This chain uses TRBV4-2 with TRBJ1-5, with no clear D. V was pared by 0 bases and J by 2 bases, with 14 bases between. The germline V gene encodes CDR1 LGHNA and CDR2 YNFKEQ. This CDR3 is 17 amino acids long. The CDR3 coding sequence is TGTGCCAGCAGCCAAGATTTAGGCGGCCGAGGCAATCAGCCCCAGCATTTT. Translation: CASSQDLGGRGNQPQHF.

The chain links TRBV9 to TRBJ2-5; 8 positions agree with TRBD2. The CDR3 runs 16 residues. Germline V CDR1 and CDR2: SGDLS, YYNGEE. The trim removed 0 bases at V and 4 bases at J, leaving 8 bases unmatched. For the CDR3, the DNA is TGTGCCAGCAGCGTAGGAAGCGGGAGAAGCGGAGAGACCCAGTACTTC. It encodes CASSVGSGRSGETQYF.

The rearrangement links TRBV30 to TRBJ1-2; D gene unclear. This CDR3 spans 15 amino acids. CDR1 GTSNPN and CDR2 SVGIG come from the germline V gene (reference sequence). Trimming left V 0 bases short and J 7 bases short, with 18 bases between. CDR3 bases: TGTGCCTGGAGTGTACTGCGGCAGGCCCTCGGTGGCTACACCTTC. Translated: CAWSVLRQALGGYTF.